Following are 27 T cell receptor beta chains from one sample sequenced in a study of T cells after yellow fever vaccination. TCRdb analysed the 5' RACE reads with MiXCR anew, one entry per CDR3 protein. The data contain a few hundred thousand distinct CDR3 sequences, around 7.3% of them seen just once; the ten biggest clones take up over 15%. Source: PBMCs, taken 45 days after the first yellow fever vaccination. The receptors originated from a man between 18 and 29 years old who received the YFV17D yellow fever vaccine.

The sample holds many counts of this clonotype. The chain uses TRBV12-3 or TRBV12-4 and TRBJ2-2; D tentatively reads TRBD1 or TRBD2 (5 bases each). The V end lost 2 bases, the J end lost 1 base, and 8 bases lay between the germline ends. CDR3 size: 15 residues. CDR3 protein: CASSLRGVNTGELFF. CDR3 DNA sequence: TGTGCCAGCAGTTTAAGAGGGGTGAACACCGGGGAGCTGTTTTTT.

This chain links TRBV7-6 with TRBJ2-1; the match to TRBD2 covers 8 bases. Unmatched junction bases numbered 4, after V lost 1 base and J lost 2 bases. The CDR3 has 16 residues. Germline V gene lookup returns CDR1 SGHVS and CDR2 FNYEAQ. The CDR3 nucleotides read TGTGCCAGCAGCTTAGAGGCGGGGGGCACCTACAATGAGCAGTTCTTC. It yields the protein CASSLEAGGTYNEQFF.

The chain joins TRBV24-1 to TRBJ2-2; maybe TRBD1 (5 bases). The CDR3 totals 14 residues. V was pared by 4 bases and J by 3 bases, with 8 bases between. CDR1 is KGHDR, CDR2 SFDVKD, per germline. Here the CDR3 DNA reads TGTGCCACCAGTGAAAGCAGGGACACCGGGGAGCTGTTTTTT. It codes for CATSESRDTGELFF.

The rearrangement links TRBV7-3 to TRBJ2-3; D is tentatively TRBD1 or TRBD2 (5 bases each). This CDR3 has 16 amino acids. The V and J ends lost 1 base and 2 bases respectively, with 13 bases between them. CDR1 is SGHTA, CDR2 FQGTGA, per germline. CDR3 in amino acids: CASSLRGPGPTDTQYF. The DNA for the CDR3 is TGTGCCAGCAGCTTAAGGGGACCGGGGCCCACAGATACGCAGTATTTT.

This clonotype was seen repeatedly, ten times or more. The chain has TRBV9 and TRBJ2-5; D is possibly TRBD1 (5 bases). The CDR3 length is 13 residues. The germline gives CDR1 SGDLS, CDR2 YYNGEE. V was clipped by 3 bases and J by 5 bases, with 11 bases between them. The CDR3 sequence: CASSAQGWETQYF. The CDR3 DNA sequence: TGTGCCAGCAGCGCCCAGGGATGGGAGACCCAGTACTTC.

This clonotype appeared a few times. V is TRBV15 and J is TRBJ1-1; 7 bases line up with TRBD1. Germline trimming cut 7 bases from V and 1 base from J; bases unmatched to any gene: 3. CDR3 length: 13 amino acids. Germline V gene lookup returns CDR1 LNHNV and CDR2 YYDKDF (reference sequence). The CDR3, as DNA: TGTGCCACCAACAGGGGCCCGAACACTGAAGCTTTCTTT. Translated: CATNRGPNTEAFF.

This clonotype was recorded many times. This chain joins TRBV20-1 and TRBJ2-1, with a weak D call TRBD2 (5 bases). Germline V gene lookup returns CDR1 DFQATT and CDR2 SNEGSKA (reference sequence). The CDR3 length is 15 residues. V lost 3 bases, J lost 9 bases, and 21 bases lay in between. CDR3 nucleotide sequence: TGCAGTGCTAGTGAGCTAGCAGAAAAACGGGGTGAGCAGTTCTTC. Protein sequence: CSASELAEKRGEQFF.

Ten or more counts support this clonotype. An end of the junction differs from the germline gene, which may be a read error. The chain combines TRBV5-1 with TRBJ1-3; D call uncertain. The CDR3 consists of 14 residues. Germline V gives CDR1 SGHRS, CDR2 YFSETQ. The CDR3, as DNA: TGTGCCAGCAGCTTGGAAGGGTCTGGAAACACCATATATTTT. As protein: CASSLEGSGNTIYF. Full variable domain (rest looked up from reference TRBV5-1 and TRBJ1-3): KAGVTQTPRYLIKTRGQQVTLSCSPISGHRSVSWYQQTPGQGLQFLFEYFSETQRNKGNFPGRFSGRQFSNSRSEMNVSTLELGDSALYLCASSLEGSGNTIYFGEGSWLTVV.

This clonotype was picked up a small number of times. J is TRBJ2-7 and V is TRBV7-6; D remains unclear. Germline CDR1 reads SGHVS; CDR2 reads FNYEAQ. V was clipped by 2 bases and J by 0 bases, with 11 bases between them. This CDR3 has 15 amino acids. In DNA form, the CDR3 reads TGTGCCAGCAGCTTATATGGCGGTACCTCCTACGAGCAGTACTTC. This encodes CASSLYGGTSYEQYF.

V is TRBV4-1 and J is TRBJ2-1, with D possibly being TRBD1 (6 bases). The CDR3 length is 16 residues. The germline gives CDR1 MGHRA, CDR2 YSYEKL. Trimming pared 0 bases from V and 10 bases from J, leaving 19 bases between. CDR3 residues: CASSQEARGIVGEQFF. The CDR3 nucleotides read TGCGCCAGCAGCCAAGAGGCCAGGGGCATTGTAGGCGAGCAGTTCTTC.

This clonotype was seen only a few times. The chain uses TRBV5-1 and TRBJ1-2; no reliable D call. Germline V lookup: CDR1 SGHRS, CDR2 YFSETQ. CDR3 size: 13 residues. V shed 5 bases and J shed 8 bases, with 16 bases lying between them. The CDR3 DNA follows: TGCGCCAGCAGAAGCTCCGGCCCGGAGGGCTACACCTTC. Translation: CASRSSGPEGYTF. The full variable domain, completed using reference TRBV5-1 and TRBJ1-2, is KAGVTQTPRYLIKTRGQQVTLSCSPISGHRSVSWYQQTPGQGLQFLFEYFSETQRNKGNFPGRFSGRQFSNSRSEMNVSTLELGDSALYLCASRSSGPEGYTFGSGTRLTVV.

Only one count was recorded for this clonotype. This chain connects TRBV11-2 to TRBJ2-3; 11 nucleotides line up with TRBD2. V dropped 5 bases and J dropped 1; count of bases not matched to a gene: 11. The CDR3 consists of 18 residues. CDR1 is SGHAT, CDR2 FQNNGV, per germline. The CDR3 DNA sequence: TGTGCCAGCAGCCCCCGGGTTAGCGGGGGGGCTGGCACAGATACGCAGTATTTT. This codes for CASSPRVSGGAGTDTQYF.

The CDR3 bases are TGTGCCAGCAGCTCCAACGGGATGTTGAACACTGAAGCTTTCTTT. It yields the protein CASSSNGMLNTEAFF. The genes are TRBV11-2 and TRBJ1-1, with no clear D. The germline gives CDR1 SGHAT, CDR2 FQNNGV. The CDR3 length is 15 residues. V lost 4 bases and J 0 bases, leaving 12 bases between the germline ends.

Comment on this clonotype: The junction does not match germline at one end; this may be a read error. This rearrangement joins TRBV11-1 to TRBJ2-2; 11 nucleotides agree with TRBD2. Germline V CDR1 and CDR2: SGHAT, FQDESV (reference sequence). The CDR3 is 18 residues long. The CDR3 nucleotides are TGTGCCCGCAGCTTCTGGCTAGCGGGGGGAACGAACACCGGGGAGCTGTTTTTT. It translates to CARSFWLAGGTNTGELFF.

In this sample, this clonotype turned up many times. The V gene is TRBV9, the J gene TRBJ2-1; D may match TRBD1 or TRBD2 (5 bases each). The V gene lost 0 bases and the J gene lost 5 bases, with 15 bases spanning the gap. CDR3 length: 16 amino acids. Germline CDR1 and CDR2: SGDLS and YYNGEE. CDR3 bases: TGTGCCAGCAGCGTAGGAGCCCTAGAGGGACACAATGAGCAGTTCTTC. This encodes CASSVGALEGHNEQFF.

V is TRBV6-2 or TRBV6-3 and J is TRBJ2-3, with 7 bases lining up with TRBD1. CDR3 length: 16 amino acids. V lost 2 bases and J lost 0; bases outside the gene matches: 5. Germline V gene data show CDR1 as MNHEY and CDR2 as SVGEGT. The CDR3 nucleotides are TGTGCCAGCAGTTACGGGGACAGAGGAAGCACAGATACGCAGTATTTT. It codes for CASSYGDRGSTDTQYF.

This chain uses TRBV5-1 with TRBJ1-1, with no clear D. Trimming took off 1 base at V and 3 bases at J, with 13 bases between the two ends. The CDR3 has 15 amino acids. CDR1 and CDR2 from the germline V gene are SGHRS and YFSETQ. CDR3: CASSLPDSSDTEAFF. CDR3 nucleotide sequence: TGCGCCAGCAGCTTGCCCGATAGCTCGGACACTGAAGCTTTCTTT. Full variable domain (missing parts from reference TRBV5-1 and TRBJ1-1): KAGVTQTPRYLIKTRGQQVTLSCSPISGHRSVSWYQQTPGQGLQFLFEYFSETQRNKGNFPGRFSGRQFSNSRSEMNVSTLELGDSALYLCASSLPDSSDTEAFFGQGTRLTVV.

There are a few counts of this clonotype. This chain uses TRBV7-2 with TRBJ2-3; 13 bases align to TRBD2. Germline CDR1 is SGHTA and CDR2 is FQGNSA. This CDR3 spans 15 amino acids. Losses at the gene ends were 4 bases for V and 4 bases for J; bases not matched to a gene: 2. This CDR3 is CASSSLAGGPDTQYF. CDR3 nucleotide sequence: TGTGCCAGCAGCTCACTAGCGGGGGGGCCAGATACGCAGTATTTT.

As DNA, the CDR3 is TGTGCCAGCAGGTTAACGGCGGGGCCGAACTATGGCTACACCTTC. This gives the protein CASRLTAGPNYGYTF. This rearrangement joins TRBV28 to TRBJ1-2, with a weak D call TRBD1 (5 bases). Germline lookup yields CDR1 MDHEN and CDR2 SYDVKM. The CDR3 length is 15 residues. The germline V and J ends were trimmed by 6 bases and 2 bases, with 16 bases remaining between them.

This clonotype has only a few counts. The J gene is TRBJ1-5, the V gene TRBV19, with 12 nucleotides matching TRBD1. J gave up 6 bases and V 6 bases, and 3 bases lay outside the gene matches. This CDR3 is built from 14 residues. The germline CDR1 and CDR2 sequences are LNHDA and SQIVND (reference sequence). The CDR3 DNA sequence: TGTGCCAGTAGCGGGACAGGGGGCCTTCAGCCCCAGCATTTT. Amino acid sequence: CASSGTGGLQPQHF.

This clonotype was observed a few times. The chain uses TRBV12-3 or TRBV12-4 and TRBJ2-4, with D possibly TRBD2 on 5 matching bases. Trimming stripped 3 bases from V and 9 bases from J, with 12 bases between. This CDR3 spans 13 amino acids. The CDR3 sequence is CASSFEGVVIQYF. Here the CDR3 DNA reads TGTGCCAGCAGTTTTGAGGGTGTGGTCATTCAGTACTTC.

The V and J genes are TRBV5-4 and TRBJ1-3; TRBD1 aligns across 7 bases. CDR3 size: 14 residues. Per the germline V gene, CDR1 is SGHNT and CDR2 is YYREEE (reference sequence). The ends lost 4 bases at V and 6 bases at J; junction bases unmatched: 7. The CDR3 bases are TGTGCCAGCAGCCCGGACAGGATGGTAAACACCATATATTTT. This sequence encodes CASSPDRMVNTIYF.

The V gene is TRBV5-4, the J gene TRBJ2-2; 15 bases match TRBD2. CDR1 is SGHNT, CDR2 YYREEE, per germline (reference sequence). CDR3 length: 18 amino acids. V shed 2 bases, J shed 3 bases, and the junction held 5 bases outside the gene matches. This chain's CDR3 is CASSFGTSGGLYTGELFF. The CDR3 nucleotides read TGTGCCAGCAGCTTCGGGACTAGCGGGGGGCTATACACCGGGGAGCTGTTTTTT.

The DNA for the CDR3 is TGTGCCAGCAGCCCCCCCCGGGGGGGCATTCGAGAGCAGTTCTTC. Translated, it gives CASSPPRGGIREQFF. V is TRBV7-2 and J is TRBJ2-1; TRBD2 agrees at 8 bases. After removal of 5 bases from V and 10 bases from J, the junction contained 13 bases not matched to a gene. Germline V gene lookup returns CDR1 SGHTA and CDR2 FQGNSA. The CDR3 has 15 amino acids.

V and J are TRBV12-3 or TRBV12-4 and TRBJ1-6, with TRBD1 matching 7 bases. This CDR3 has 14 amino acids. Trimming removed 5 bases from V and 7 bases from J; junction bases left unmatched: 5. The CDR3 spells CASSPPGQNSPLHF. CDR3 bases: TGTGCCAGCAGTCCCCCGGGACAGAATTCACCCCTCCACTTT.

This clonotype came up a few times. The rearrangement joins TRBV29-1 to TRBJ2-1; TRBD2 aligns across 8 bases. V was clipped by 4 bases and J by 0 bases; unmatched bases: 5. This CDR3 is 15 amino acids long. Looked up from germline, CDR1 is SQVTM and CDR2 is ANQGSEA. CDR3 sequence: CSVVSGDSSYNEQFF. The DNA of the CDR3 is TGCAGCGTTGTTAGCGGGGATAGCTCCTACAATGAGCAGTTCTTC.

This clonotype has only a few counts. The V call is TRBV6-5, the J call TRBJ2-7, with D unresolved. Trimming removed 2 bases at V and 0 bases at J, with 5 bases between. The CDR3 has 13 residues. Germline V lookup: CDR1 MNHEY, CDR2 SVGAGI. CDR3 nucleotide sequence: TGTGCCAGCAGTTACGTAGACTCCTACGAGCAGTACTTC. Its translation is CASSYVDSYEQYF.